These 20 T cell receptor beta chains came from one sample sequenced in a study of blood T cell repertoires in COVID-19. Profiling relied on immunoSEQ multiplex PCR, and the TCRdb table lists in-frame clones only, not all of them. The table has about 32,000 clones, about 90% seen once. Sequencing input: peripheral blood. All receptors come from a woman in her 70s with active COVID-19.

Written as DNA, the CDR3 is TGTGCCAGCACCAGCGACGGGAACTATGGCTACACCTTC. Protein product: CASTSDGNYGYTF. V usage is TRBV6-6 and J usage is TRBJ1-2; D unclear. Germline V gene lookup returns CDR1 MNHNY and CDR2 SVGAGI (reference sequence). The CDR3 extends over 13 amino acids. V was pared by 7 bases and J by 2 bases, with 11 bases between.

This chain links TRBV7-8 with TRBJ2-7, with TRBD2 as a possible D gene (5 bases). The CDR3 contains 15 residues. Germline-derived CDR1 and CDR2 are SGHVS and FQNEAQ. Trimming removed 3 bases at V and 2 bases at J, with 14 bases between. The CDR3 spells CASSFAQVEAYEQYF. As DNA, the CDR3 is TGTGCCAGCAGCTTTGCCCAGGTGGAGGCCTACGAGCAGTACTTC. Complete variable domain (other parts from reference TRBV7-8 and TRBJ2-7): GAGVSQSPRYKVAKRGQDVALRCDPISGHVSLFWYQQALGQGPEFLTYFQNEAQLDKSGLPSDRFFAERPEGSVSTLKIQRTQQEDSAVYLCASSFAQVEAYEQYFGPGTRLTVT.

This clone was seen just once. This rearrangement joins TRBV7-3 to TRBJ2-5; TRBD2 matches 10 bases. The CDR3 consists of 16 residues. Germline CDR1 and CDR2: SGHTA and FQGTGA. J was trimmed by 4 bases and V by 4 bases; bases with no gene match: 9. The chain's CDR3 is CASSSQAGGPLETQYF. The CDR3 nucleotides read TGTGCCAGCAGCTCCCAAGCGGGGGGGCCTTTAGAGACCCAGTACTTC.

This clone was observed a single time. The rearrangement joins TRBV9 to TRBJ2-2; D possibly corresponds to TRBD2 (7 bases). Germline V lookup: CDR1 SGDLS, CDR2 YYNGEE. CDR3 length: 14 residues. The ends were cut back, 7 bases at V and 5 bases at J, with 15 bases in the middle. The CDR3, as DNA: TGTGCCAGCTCACGGGGGGCCTTTACCGGGGAGCTGTTTTTT. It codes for CASSRGAFTGELFF.

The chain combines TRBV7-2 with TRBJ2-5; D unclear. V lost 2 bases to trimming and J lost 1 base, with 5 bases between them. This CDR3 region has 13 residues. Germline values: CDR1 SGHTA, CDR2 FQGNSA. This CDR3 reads CASSLNSQETQYF. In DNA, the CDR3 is TGTGCCAGCAGCTTAAACAGCCAAGAGACCCAGTACTTC.

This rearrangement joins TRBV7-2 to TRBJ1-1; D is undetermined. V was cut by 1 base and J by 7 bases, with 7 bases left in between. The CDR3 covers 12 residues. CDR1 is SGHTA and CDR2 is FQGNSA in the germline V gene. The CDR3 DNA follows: TGTGCCAGCAGCTTAGGTACCTATGAAGCTTTCTTT. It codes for CASSLGTYEAFF. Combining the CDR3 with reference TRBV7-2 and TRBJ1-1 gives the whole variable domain GAGVSQSPSNKVTEKGKDVELRCDPISGHTALYWYRQSLGQGLEFLIYFQGNSAPDKSGLPSDRFSAERTGGSVSTLTIQRTQQEDSAVYLCASSLGTYEAFFGQGTRLTVV.

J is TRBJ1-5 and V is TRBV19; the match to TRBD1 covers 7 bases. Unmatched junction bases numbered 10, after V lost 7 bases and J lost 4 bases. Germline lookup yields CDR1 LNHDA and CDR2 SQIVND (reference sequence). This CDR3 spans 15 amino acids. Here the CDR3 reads CASTQGGPRNQPQHF. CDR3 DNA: TGTGCCAGTACCCAAGGGGGCCCCCGAAATCAGCCCCAGCATTTT.

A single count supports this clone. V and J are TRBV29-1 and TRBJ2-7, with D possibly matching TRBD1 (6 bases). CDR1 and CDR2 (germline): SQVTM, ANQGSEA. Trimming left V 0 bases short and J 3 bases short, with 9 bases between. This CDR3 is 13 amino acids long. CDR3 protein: CSVEDPTGYEQYF. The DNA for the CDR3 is TGCAGCGTTGAAGATCCGACAGGCTACGAGCAGTACTTC.

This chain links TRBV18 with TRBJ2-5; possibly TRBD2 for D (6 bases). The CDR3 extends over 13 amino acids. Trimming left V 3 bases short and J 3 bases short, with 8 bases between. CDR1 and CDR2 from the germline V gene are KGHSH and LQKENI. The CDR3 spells CASSPPGEETQYF. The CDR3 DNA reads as TGTGCCAGCTCACCTCCGGGGGAAGAGACCCAGTACTTC.

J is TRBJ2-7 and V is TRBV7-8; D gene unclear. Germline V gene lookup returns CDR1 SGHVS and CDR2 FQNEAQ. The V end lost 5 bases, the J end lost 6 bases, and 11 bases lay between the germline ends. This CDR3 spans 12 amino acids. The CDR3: CASSPLGREQYF. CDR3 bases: TGTGCCAGCAGCCCCCTAGGTCGCGAGCAGTACTTC.

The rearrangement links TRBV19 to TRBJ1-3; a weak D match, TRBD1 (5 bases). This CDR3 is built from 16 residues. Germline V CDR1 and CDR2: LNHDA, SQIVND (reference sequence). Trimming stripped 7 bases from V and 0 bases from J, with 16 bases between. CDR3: CASIPGLWGSGNTIYF. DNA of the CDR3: TGTGCCAGTATCCCGGGACTCTGGGGCTCTGGAAACACCATATATTTT.

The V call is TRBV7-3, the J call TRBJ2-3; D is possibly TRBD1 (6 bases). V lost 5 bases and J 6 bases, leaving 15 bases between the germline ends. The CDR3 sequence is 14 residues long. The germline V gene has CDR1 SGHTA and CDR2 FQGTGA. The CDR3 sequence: CASSPQGTTDTQYF. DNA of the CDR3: TGTGCCAGCAGCCCACAGGGAACGACGGATACGCAGTATTTT.

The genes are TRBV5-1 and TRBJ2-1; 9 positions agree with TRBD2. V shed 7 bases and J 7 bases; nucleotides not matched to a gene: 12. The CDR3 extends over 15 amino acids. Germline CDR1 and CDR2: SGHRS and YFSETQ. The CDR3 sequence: CASRPWAGGTNEQFF. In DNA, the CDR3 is TGCGCCAGCCGCCCATGGGCGGGGGGGACGAATGAGCAGTTCTTC.

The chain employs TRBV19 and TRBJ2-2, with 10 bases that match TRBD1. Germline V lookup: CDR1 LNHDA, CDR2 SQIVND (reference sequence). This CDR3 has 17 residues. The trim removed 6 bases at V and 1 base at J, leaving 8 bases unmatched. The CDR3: CASRLTGGAKNTGELFF. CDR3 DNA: TGTGCCAGTAGGCTGACAGGGGGCGCAAAGAACACCGGGGAGCTGTTTTTT.

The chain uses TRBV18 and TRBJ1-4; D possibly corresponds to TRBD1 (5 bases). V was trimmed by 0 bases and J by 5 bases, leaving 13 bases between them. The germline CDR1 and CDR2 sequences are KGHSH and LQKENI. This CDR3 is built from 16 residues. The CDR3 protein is CASSPPVSGINEKLFF. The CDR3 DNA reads TGTGCCAGCTCACCACCGGTCTCAGGGATCAATGAAAAACTGTTTTTT.

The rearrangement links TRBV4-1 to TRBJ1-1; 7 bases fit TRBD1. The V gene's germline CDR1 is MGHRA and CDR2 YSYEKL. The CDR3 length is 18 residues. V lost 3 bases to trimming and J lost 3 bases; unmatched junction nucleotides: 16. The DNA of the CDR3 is TGCGCCAGCAGCCAGGATATCACGGGGACAGCTTTATACACTGAAGCTTTCTTT. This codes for CASSQDITGTALYTEAFF.

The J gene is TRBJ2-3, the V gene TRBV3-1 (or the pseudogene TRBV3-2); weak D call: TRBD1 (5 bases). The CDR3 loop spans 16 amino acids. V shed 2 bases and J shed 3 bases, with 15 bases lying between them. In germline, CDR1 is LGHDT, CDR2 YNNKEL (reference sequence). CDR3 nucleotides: TGTGCCAGCAGCCAAAAAGGTGGGCCAGGGACAGATACGCAGTATTTT. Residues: CASSQKGGPGTDTQYF.

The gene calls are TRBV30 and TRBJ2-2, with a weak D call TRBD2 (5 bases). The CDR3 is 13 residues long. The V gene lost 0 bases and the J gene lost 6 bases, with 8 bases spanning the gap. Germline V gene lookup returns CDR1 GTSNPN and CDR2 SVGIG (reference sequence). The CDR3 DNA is TGTGCCTGGAGTGTACAGAGGGCCGGGGAGCTGTTTTTT. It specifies CAWSVQRAGELFF.

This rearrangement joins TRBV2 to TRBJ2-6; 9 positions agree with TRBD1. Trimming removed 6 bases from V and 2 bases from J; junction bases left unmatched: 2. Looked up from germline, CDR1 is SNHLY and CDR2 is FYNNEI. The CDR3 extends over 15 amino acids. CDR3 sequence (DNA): TGTGCCAGCAGCGGACAGGGGACTGGGGCCAACGTCCTGACTTTC. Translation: CASSGQGTGANVLTF.

The CDR3 loop reads CASSWAKGVRADTQYF. CDR3 nucleotides: TGCGCCAGCAGCTGGGCTAAGGGGGTCAGGGCAGATACGCAGTATTTT. This sequence joins TRBV5-1 and TRBJ2-3; TRBD1 is a possible D gene (6 bases). There are 16 residues in the CDR3. V lost 3 bases and J lost 4, with 18 bases in between. Germline assignment: CDR1 SGHRS and CDR2 YFSETQ.